This T cell receptor beta chain was sequenced for a study of T cell clonality in common variable immunodeficiency. Aged about 9 to 70 years, CVID subjects averaged about 40 years old. Looked up from germline, CDR1 is DFQATT and CDR2 is SNEGSKA (reference sequence). Unmatched junction bases numbered 10, after V lost 0 bases and J lost 5 bases. The CDR3 totals 17 residues. TCRdb keeps only in-frame clones here, not all; method: immunoSEQ multiplex PCR. Observed in the sample are just under 20,000 clones, none of them singletons. At least ten counts were recorded for this clone. Antigen: not known. Coverage ceases 3 residues before the CDR3 finishes, and the germline J gene fills in the end. Findings and caveats of the study: Common variable immunodeficiency TCR beta sequences reportedly had fewer deletions and N-nucleotide insertions.

The source of this sequence is a human donor with common variable immunodeficiency. The genes are TRBV20-1 and TRBJ2-1; TRBD2 agrees at 10 bases. Material: peripheral blood mononuclear cells. The CDR3 loop is CSARDRSGRALDNEQFF. Incomplete CDR3 DNA: TGCAGTGCTAGAGATCGCAGCGGGAGGGCCTTGGACAATGAG.